Sequencing of this T cell receptor beta chain was carried out in a study of CD8+ T cells in alopecia areata. About the study: The approximately 6-10-week-old female C3H/HeJ mice were given skin taken from approximately 6-13-month-old C3H/HeJ graft donors that had spontaneous alopecia. General observations from the study: Sequenced scalp T cells also include alphabeta T cells resident in normal skin.

Following RNA extraction, reverse transcription yielded cDNA that acted as the sequencing template. TCRdb keeps only in-frame clones here, not all; method: immunoSEQ multiplex PCR. The table lists 2,500 to 3,000 clones, with no singletons. The sample holds a few counts of this clone. Antigen unknown. A read error is likely here: a far larger clone is one base away. The genes and germline here are from mouse. The CDR3 goes on 4 residues after the read ends, and that part is filled in from the germline J gene. This specimen includes other DNA sequences encoding the same CDR3. Time point reported: mouse skin 3 weeks after grafting. Researchers took skin biopsies from recipient mice at grafting and again 3 and 6 weeks later. The germline V gene encodes CDR1 MNHDT and CDR2 YYDKIL. The CDR3 has 13 amino acids.

The clonotype was recovered from a C3H/HeJ mouse with alopecia areata. MHC haplotype here: H2-k. The chain uses TRBV17 and TRBJ2-4, with D perhaps TRBD1 (6 bases). The specimen comprised skin, sampled at week 3. Incomplete CDR3 DNA: TGCGCTAGCAGTGCAGGGGGTCAAAAC. This codes for CASSAGGQN. The CDR3 as a whole reads CASSAGGQNTLYF.